This T cell receptor beta chain was sequenced during a study of cytomegalovirus exposure and HLA in healthy donors. Study-wide findings and caveats: Cytomegalovirus-associated status was assigned to approximately 160 TCR beta chains.

Using immunoSEQ multiplex PCR, the repertoire was profiled, and TCRdb retains in-frame clones only, with some absent. This table has 150,000 or so clones, 85% to 90% appearing once. This clone was recorded only once. The antigen is undetermined. Germline values: CDR1 LNHDA, CDR2 SQIVND (reference sequence). V was pared by 1 base and J by 2 bases, with 9 bases between. The length of the CDR3 is 14 residues. The TCR sequence derives from a woman aged 18-29 years in good health and CMV-seropositive. This chain uses TRBV19 with TRBJ2-7, with D unclear. The specimen sequenced was PBMCs. In DNA form, the CDR3 reads TGTGCCAGTAGTATAGTAGCCGGCCCCTACGAGCAGTACTTC. Its translation: CASSIVAGPYEQYF.